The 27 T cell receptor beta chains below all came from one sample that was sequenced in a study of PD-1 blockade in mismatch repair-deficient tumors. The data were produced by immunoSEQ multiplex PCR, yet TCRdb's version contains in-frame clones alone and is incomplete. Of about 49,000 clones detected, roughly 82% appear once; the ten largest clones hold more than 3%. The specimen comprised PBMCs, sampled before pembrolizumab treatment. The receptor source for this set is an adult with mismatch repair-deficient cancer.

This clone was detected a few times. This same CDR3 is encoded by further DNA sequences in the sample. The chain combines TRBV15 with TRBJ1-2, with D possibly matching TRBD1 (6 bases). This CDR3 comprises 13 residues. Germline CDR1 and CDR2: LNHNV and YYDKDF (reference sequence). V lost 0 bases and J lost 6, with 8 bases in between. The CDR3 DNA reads TGTGCCACCAGCAGAGAGGAGGGGGATGGCTACACCTTC. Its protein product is CATSREEGDGYTF.

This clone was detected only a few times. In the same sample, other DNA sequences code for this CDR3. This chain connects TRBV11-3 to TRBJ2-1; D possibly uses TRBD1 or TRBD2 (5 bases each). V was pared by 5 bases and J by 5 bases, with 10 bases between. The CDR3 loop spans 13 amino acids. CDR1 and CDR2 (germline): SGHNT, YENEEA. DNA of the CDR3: TGTGCCAGCAGCCGGGGACCAAACAATGAGCAGTTCTTC. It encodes CASSRGPNNEQFF. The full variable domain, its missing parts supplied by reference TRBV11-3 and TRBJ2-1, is EAGVVQSPRYKIIEKKQPVAFWCNPISGHNTLYWYLQNLGQGPELLIRYENEEAVDDSQLPKDRFSAERLKGVDSTLKIQPAELGDSAVYLCASSRGPNNEQFFGPGTRLTVL.

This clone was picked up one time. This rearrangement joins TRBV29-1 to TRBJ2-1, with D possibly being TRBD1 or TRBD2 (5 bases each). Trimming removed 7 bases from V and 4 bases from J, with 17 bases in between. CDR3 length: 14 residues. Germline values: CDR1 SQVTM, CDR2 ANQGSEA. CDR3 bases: TGCAGCGCTGGGCCGGGTGGGGGTTACAATGAGCAGTTCTTC. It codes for CSAGPGGGYNEQFF.

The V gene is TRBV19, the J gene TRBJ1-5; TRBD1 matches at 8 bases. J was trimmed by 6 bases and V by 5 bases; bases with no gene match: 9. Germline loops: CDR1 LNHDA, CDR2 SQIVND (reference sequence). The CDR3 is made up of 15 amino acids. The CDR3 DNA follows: TGTGCCAGTAGTTCAGGACAGGGTACGTTTCAGCCCCAGCATTTT. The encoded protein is CASSSGQGTFQPQHF. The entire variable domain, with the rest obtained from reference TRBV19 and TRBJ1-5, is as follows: DGGITQSPKYLFRKEGQNVTLSCEQNLNHDAMYWYRQDPGQGLRLIYYSQIVNDFQKGDIAEGYSVSREKKESFPLTVTSAQKNPTAFYLCASSSGQGTFQPQHFGDGTRLSIL.

CDR3 sequence: CASSPGRVGDPGRSYNEQFF. In DNA form, the CDR3 reads TGCGCCAGCAGCCCTGGCCGGGTGGGGGATCCGGGTCGGTCCTACAATGAGCAGTTCTTC. This chain links TRBV4-1 with TRBJ2-1; TRBD1 or TRBD2 may be the D gene (5 bases each). The CDR3 contains 20 residues. V was shortened by 4 bases and J by 1 base, with 26 bases between the two germline ends. Per the germline V gene, CDR1 is MGHRA and CDR2 is YSYEKL.

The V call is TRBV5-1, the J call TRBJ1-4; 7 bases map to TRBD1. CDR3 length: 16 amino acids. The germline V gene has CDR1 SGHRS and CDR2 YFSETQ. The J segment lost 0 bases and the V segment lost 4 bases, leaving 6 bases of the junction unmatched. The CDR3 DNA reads TGCGCCAGCAGCGACGGACAGGAGACAACTAATGAAAAACTGTTTTTT. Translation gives CASSDGQETTNEKLFF.

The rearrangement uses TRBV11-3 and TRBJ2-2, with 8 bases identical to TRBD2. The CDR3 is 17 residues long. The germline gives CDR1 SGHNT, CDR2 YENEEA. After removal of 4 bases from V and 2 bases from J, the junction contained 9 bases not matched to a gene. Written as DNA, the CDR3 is TGTGCCAGCAGCTCGAACAGCGGGAGTTCTAACACCGGGGAGCTGTTTTTT. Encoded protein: CASSSNSGSSNTGELFF. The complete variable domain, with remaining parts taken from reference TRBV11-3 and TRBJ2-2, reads EAGVVQSPRYKIIEKKQPVAFWCNPISGHNTLYWYLQNLGQGPELLIRYENEEAVDDSQLPKDRFSAERLKGVDSTLKIQPAELGDSAVYLCASSSNSGSSNTGELFFGEGSRLTVL.

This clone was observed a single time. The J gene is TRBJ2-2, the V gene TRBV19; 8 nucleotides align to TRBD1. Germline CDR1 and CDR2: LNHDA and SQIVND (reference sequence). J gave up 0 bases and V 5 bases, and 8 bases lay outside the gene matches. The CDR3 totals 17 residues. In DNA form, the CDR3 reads TGTGCCAGTAGTCACCCCATACAGGGGGCGAACACCGGGGAGCTGTTTTTT. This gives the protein CASSHPIQGANTGELFF.

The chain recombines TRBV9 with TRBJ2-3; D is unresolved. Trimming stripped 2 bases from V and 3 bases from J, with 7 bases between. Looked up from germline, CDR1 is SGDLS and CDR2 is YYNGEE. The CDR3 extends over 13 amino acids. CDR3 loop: CASSVGFTDTQYF. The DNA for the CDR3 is TGTGCCAGCAGCGTTGGTTTTACAGATACGCAGTATTTT.

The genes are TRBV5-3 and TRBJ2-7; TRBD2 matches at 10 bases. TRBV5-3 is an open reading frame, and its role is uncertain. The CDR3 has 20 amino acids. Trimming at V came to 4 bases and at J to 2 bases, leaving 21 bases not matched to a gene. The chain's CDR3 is CARSQPLAGEGSIPPYEQYF. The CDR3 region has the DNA TGTGCCAGAAGCCAACCCCTAGCGGGAGAAGGGTCCATTCCTCCCTACGAGCAGTACTTC.

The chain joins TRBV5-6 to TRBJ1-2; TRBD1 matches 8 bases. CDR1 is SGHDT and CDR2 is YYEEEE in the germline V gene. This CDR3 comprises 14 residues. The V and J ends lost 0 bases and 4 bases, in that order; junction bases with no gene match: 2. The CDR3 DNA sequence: TGTGCCAGCAGCTTGGGACAGGGGTTCTATGGCTACACCTTC. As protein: CASSLGQGFYGYTF.

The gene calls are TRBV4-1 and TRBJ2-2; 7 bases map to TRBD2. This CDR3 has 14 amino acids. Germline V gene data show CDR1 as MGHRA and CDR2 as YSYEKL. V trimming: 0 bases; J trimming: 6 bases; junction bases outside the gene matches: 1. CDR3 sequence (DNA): TGCGCCAGCAGCCAAGAAAGCGGGGCCGGGGAGCTGTTTTTT. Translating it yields CASSQESGAGELFF.

The CDR3 region has the DNA TGTGCCAGTAGTAGCGGAGATACGCAGTATTTT. This codes for CASSSGDTQYF. V and J are TRBV19 and TRBJ2-3; no firm D call. V was shortened by 4 bases and J by 5 bases, with 4 bases between the two germline ends. This CDR3 has 11 amino acids. Looked up from germline, CDR1 is LNHDA and CDR2 is SQIVND (reference sequence).

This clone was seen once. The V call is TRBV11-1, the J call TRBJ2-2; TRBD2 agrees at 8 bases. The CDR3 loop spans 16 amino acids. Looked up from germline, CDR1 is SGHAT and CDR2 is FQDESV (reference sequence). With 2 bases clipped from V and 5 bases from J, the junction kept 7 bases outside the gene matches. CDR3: CASSLLGGRSTGELFF. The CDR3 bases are TGTGCCAGCAGCTTACTTGGCGGGAGGAGTACCGGGGAGCTGTTTTTT.

The CDR3 loop reads CASSKGLAGGFAGYNEQFF. CDR3 DNA sequence: TGTGCCAGCAGCAAGGGACTAGCGGGAGGGTTCGCGGGATACAATGAGCAGTTCTTC. V gene TRBV5-4 combines with J gene TRBJ2-1; TRBD2 aligns across 16 bases. Unmatched junction bases numbered 11, after V lost 4 bases and J lost 4 bases. Per the germline V gene, CDR1 is SGHNT and CDR2 is YYREEE (reference sequence). This CDR3 contains 19 residues.

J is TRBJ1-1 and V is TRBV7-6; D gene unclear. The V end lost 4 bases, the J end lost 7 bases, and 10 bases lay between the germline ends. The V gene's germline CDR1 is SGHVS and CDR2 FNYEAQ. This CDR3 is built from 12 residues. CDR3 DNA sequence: TGTGCCAGCAGCTCCATGCGCCATGAAGCTTTCTTT. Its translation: CASSSMRHEAFF.

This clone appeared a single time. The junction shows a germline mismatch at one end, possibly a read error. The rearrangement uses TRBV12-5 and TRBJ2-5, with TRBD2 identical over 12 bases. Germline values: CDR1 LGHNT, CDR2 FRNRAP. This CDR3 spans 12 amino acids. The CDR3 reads CASDRLAGVQNF. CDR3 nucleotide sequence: TGTGCTAGTGACAGACTAGCGGGGGTCCAGAACTTC.

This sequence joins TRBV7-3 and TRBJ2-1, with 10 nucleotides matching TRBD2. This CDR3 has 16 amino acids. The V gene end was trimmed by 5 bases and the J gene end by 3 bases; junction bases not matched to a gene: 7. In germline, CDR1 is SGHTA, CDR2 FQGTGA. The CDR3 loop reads CASSPVSGRVYNEQFF. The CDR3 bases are TGTGCCAGCAGCCCGGTAAGCGGGAGGGTCTACAATGAGCAGTTCTTC.

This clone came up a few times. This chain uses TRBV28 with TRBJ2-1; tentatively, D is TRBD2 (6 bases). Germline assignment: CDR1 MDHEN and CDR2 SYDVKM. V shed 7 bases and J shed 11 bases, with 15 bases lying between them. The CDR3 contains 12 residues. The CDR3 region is CASTPPRGKQFF. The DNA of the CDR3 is TGTGCCAGCACCCCGCCGCGCGGGAAGCAGTTCTTC.

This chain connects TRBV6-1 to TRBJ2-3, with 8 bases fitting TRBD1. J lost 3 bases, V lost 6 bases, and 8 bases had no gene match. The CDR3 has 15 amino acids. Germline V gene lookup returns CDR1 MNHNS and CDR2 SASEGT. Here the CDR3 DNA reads TGTGCCAGCAGAGCCTCGGGACAGGTTACAGATACGCAGTATTTT. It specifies CASRASGQVTDTQYF.

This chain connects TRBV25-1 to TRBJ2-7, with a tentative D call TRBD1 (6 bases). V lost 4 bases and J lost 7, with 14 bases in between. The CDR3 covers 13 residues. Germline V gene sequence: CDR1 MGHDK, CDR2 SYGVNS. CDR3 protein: CASSGQRGFEQYF. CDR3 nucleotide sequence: TGTGCCAGCAGTGGGCAAAGGGGGTTTGAGCAGTACTTC.

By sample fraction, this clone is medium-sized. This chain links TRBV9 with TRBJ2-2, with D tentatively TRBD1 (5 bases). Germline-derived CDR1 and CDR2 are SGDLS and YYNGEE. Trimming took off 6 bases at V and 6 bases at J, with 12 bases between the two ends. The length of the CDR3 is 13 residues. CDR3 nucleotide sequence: TGTGCCAGCACCCAGGGTGGATCCGGGGAGCTGTTTTTT. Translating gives CASTQGGSGELFF.

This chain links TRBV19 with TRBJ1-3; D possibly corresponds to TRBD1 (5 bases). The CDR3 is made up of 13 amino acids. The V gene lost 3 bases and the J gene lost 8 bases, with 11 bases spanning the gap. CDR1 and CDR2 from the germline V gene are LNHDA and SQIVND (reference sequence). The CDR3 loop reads CASSIRVKDTIYF. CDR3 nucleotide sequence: TGTGCCAGTAGTATCAGGGTTAAAGACACCATATATTTT.

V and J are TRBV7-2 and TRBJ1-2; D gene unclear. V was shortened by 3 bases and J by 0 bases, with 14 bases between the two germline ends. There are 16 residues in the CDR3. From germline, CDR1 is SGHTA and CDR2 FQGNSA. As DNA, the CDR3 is TGTGCCAGCAGCTTTGTGTTAACAGTTTCTAACTATGGCTACACCTTC. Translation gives CASSFVLTVSNYGYTF.

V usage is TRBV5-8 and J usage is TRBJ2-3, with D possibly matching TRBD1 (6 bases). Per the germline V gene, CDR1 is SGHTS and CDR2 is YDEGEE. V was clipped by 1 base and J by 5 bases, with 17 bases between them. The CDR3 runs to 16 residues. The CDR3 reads CASSLFAGAREDTQYF. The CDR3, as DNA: TGTGCCAGCAGCTTGTTTGCAGGGGCTCGTGAAGATACGCAGTATTTT.

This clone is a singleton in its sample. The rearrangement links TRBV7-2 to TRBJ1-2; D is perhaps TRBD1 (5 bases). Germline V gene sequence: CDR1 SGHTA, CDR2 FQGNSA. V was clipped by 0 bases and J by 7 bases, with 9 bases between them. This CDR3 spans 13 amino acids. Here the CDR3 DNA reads TGTGCCAGCAGCTTAGCAGGGGTAGCTGGCTACACCTTC. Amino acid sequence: CASSLAGVAGYTF.

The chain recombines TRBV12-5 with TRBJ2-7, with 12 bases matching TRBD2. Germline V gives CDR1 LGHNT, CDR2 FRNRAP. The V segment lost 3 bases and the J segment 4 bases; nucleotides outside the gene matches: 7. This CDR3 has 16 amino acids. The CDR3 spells CASGFWASGRDYEQYF. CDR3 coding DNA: TGTGCTAGTGGTTTTTGGGCTAGCGGGAGGGATTACGAGCAGTACTTC.